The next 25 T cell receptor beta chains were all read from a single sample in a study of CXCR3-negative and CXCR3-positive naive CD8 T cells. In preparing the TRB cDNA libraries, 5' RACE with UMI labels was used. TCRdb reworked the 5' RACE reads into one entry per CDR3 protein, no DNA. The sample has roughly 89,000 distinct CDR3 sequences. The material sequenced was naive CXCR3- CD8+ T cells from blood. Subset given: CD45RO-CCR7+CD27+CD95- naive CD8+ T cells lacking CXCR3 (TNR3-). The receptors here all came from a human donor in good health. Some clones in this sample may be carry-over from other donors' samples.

CDR3 protein: CASSTGPGDREQFF. The chain couples TRBV7-6 to TRBJ2-1; the TRBD1 assignment by TCRdb is unverifiable without DNA. This CDR3 region has 14 residues. From germline, CDR1 is SGHVS and CDR2 FNYEAQ.

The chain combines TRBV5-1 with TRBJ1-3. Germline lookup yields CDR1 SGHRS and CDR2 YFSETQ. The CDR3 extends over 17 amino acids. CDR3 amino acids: CASSLEGQAAAGNTIYF. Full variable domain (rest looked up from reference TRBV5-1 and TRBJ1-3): KAGVTQTPRYLIKTRGQQVTLSCSPISGHRSVSWYQQTPGQGLQFLFEYFSETQRNKGNFPGRFSGRQFSNSRSEMNVSTLELGDSALYLCASSLEGQAAAGNTIYFGEGSWLTVV.

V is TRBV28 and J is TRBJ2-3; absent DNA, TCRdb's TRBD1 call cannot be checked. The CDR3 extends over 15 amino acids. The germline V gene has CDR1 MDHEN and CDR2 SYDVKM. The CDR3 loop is CASTLWVTSTDTQYF. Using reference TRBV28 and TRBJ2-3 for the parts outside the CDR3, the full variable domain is DVKVTQSSRYLVKRTGEKVFLECVQDMDHENMFWYRQDPGLGLRLIYFSYDVKMKEKGDIPEGYSVSREKKERFSLILESASTNQTSMYLCASTLWVTSTDTQYFGPGTRLTVL.

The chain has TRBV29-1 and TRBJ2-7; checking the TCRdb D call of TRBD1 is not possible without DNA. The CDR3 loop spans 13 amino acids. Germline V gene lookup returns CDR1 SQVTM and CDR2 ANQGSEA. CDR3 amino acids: CSVTGDYSYEQYF.

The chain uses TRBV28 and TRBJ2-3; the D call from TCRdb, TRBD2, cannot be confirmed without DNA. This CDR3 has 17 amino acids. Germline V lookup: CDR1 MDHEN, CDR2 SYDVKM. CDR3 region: CASSLGLAGGDTDTQYF.

The CDR3 protein is CASRRPGTGGVGGELFF. The rearrangement uses TRBV7-9 and TRBJ2-2; TCRdb indicates TRBD1, and absent DNA this call remains unverified. Germline CDR1 SEHNR, CDR2 FQNEAQ (reference sequence). The CDR3 sequence is 17 residues long. The variable domain in full, completed from reference TRBV7-9 and TRBJ2-2, reads DTGVSQNPRHKITKRGQNVTFRCDPISEHNRLYWYRQTLGQGPEFLTYFQNEAQLEKSRLLSDRFSAERPKGSFSTLEIQRTEQGDSAMYLCASRRPGTGGVGGELFFGEGSRLTVL.

The CDR3 loop reads CASSQVSTGELFF. This chain uses TRBV4-2 with TRBJ2-2. Per germline, CDR1 LGHNA and CDR2 YNFKEQ. The CDR3 is 13 residues long.

The CDR3 reads CASSLGAGELFF. The chain is built from TRBV7-3 and TRBJ2-2; TCRdb calls TRBD1, which cannot be checked without DNA. CDR1 and CDR2 from the germline V gene are SGHTA and FQGTGA. The CDR3 extends over 12 amino acids.

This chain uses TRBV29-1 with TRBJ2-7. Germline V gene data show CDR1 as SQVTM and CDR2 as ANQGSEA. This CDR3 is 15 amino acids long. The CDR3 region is CSVEDWTGSSYEQYF.

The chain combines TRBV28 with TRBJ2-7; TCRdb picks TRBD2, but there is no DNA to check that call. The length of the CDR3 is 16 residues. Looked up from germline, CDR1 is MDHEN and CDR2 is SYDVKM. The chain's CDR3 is CASSLAPYSGSDEQYF.

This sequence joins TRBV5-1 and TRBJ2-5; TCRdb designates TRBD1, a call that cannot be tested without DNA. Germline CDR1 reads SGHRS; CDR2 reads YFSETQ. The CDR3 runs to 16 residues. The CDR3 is CASSLGLGDVQETQYF.

The chain's CDR3 is CASTQGPGQGVFGELFF. The chain has TRBV28 and TRBJ2-2; TCRdb reports TRBD1, a call that lacks DNA to check it against. The germline gives CDR1 MDHEN, CDR2 SYDVKM. The CDR3 has 17 residues.

The CDR3 is CSVPWAGLVNEHFF. The V gene is TRBV29-1, the J gene TRBJ2-1; TCRdb outputs TRBD2, but without DNA this stays unchecked. The germline gives CDR1 SQVTM, CDR2 ANQGSEA. The CDR3 is 14 residues long.

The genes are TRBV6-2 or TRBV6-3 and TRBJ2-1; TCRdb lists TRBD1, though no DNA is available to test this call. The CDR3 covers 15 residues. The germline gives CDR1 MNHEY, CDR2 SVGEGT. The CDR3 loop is CATTYRGSSYNEQFF.

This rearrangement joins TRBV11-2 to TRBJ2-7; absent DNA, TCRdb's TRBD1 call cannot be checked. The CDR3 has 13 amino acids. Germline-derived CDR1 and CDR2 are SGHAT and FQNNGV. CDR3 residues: CASSFGTGGEQYF. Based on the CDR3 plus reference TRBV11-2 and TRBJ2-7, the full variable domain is EAGVAQSPRYKIIEKRQSVAFWCNPISGHATLYWYQQILGQGPKLLIQFQNNGVVDDSQLPKDRFSAERLKGVDSTLKIQPAKLEDSAVYLCASSFGTGGEQYFGPGTRLTVT.

CDR3 region: CASSIGYTATNEKLFF. The chain couples TRBV19 to TRBJ1-4. The CDR3 totals 16 residues. From germline, CDR1 is LNHDA and CDR2 SQIVND (reference sequence). Variable domain in full (rest from reference TRBV19 and TRBJ1-4): DGGITQSPKYLFRKEGQNVTLSCEQNLNHDAMYWYRQDPGQGLRLIYYSQIVNDFQKGDIAEGYSVSREKKESFPLTVTSAQKNPTAFYLCASSIGYTATNEKLFFGSGTQLSVL.

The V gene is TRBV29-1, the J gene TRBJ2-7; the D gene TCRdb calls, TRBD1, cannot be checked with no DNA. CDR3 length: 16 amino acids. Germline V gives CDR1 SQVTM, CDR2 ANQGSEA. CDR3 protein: CSVEDGTGGDSYEQYF.

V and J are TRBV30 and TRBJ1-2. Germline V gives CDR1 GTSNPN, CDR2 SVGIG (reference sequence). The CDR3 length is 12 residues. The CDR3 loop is CAWETERDGYTF.

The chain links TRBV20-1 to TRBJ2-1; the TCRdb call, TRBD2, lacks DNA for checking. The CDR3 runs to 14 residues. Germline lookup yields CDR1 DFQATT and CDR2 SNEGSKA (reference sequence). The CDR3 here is CSASTSGRDNEQFF.

CDR3 residues: CASSKTGGLLPGDEQYF. This sequence joins TRBV21-1 and TRBJ2-7; lacking DNA, the TRBD2 call made by TCRdb goes unchecked. TRBV21-1 is labeled a pseudogene. The CDR3 spans 17 residues.

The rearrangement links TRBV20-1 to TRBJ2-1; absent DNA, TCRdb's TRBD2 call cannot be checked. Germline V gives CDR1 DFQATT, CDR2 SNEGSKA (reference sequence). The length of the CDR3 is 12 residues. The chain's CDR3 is CSARDGGIEQFF.

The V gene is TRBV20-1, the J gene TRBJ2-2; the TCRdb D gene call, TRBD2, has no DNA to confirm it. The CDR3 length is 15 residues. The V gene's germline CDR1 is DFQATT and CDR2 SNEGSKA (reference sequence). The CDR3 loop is CSATLAGTNTGELFF.

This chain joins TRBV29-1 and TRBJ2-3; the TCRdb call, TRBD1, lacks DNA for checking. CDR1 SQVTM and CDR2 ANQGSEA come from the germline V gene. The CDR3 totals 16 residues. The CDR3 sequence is CSVDTLPGESADTQYF.

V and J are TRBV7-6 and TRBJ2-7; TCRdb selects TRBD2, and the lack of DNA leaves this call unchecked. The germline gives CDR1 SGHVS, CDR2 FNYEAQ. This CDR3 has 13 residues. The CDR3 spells CASSLEGEGEQYF. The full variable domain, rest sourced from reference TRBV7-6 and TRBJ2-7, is GAGVSQSPRYKVTKRGQDVALRCDPISGHVSLYWYRQALGQGPEFLTYFNYEAQQDKSGLPNDRFSAERPEGSISTLTIQRTEQRDSAMYRCASSLEGEGEQYFGPGTRLTVT.

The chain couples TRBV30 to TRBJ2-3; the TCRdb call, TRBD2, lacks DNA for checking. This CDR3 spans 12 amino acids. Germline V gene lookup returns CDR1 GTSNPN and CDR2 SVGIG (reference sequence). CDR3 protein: CAWEDPGDTQYF.